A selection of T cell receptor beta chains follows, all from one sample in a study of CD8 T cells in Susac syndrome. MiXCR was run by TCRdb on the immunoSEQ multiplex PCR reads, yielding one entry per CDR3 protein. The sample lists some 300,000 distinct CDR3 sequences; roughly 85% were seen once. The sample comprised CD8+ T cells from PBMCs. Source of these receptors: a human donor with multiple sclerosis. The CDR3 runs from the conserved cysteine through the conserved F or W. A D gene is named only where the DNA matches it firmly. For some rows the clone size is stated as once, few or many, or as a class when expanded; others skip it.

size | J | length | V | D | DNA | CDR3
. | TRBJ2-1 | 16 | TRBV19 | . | TGTGCCAGTAGTATCTCCCCCGGCCAGGCCTACAATGAGCAGTTCTTC | CASSISPGQAYNEQFF
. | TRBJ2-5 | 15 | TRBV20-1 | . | TGCAGTGCTAGGTCCCCGGTGAGGGTCCGGGAGACCCAGTACTTC | CSARSPVRVRETQYF
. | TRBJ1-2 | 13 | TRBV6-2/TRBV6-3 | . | TGTGCCAGCAGTTCGCATTTAAACTATGGCTACACCTTC | CASSSHLNYGYTF
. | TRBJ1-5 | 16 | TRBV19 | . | TGTGCCAGTAGTATGCCTTGGGACGGCCGCAATCAGCCCCAGCATTTT | CASSMPWDGRNQPQHF
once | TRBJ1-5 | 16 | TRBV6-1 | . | TGTGCCAGCAGAGCTAGAGATCTCTATAGCAATCAGCCCCAGCATTTT | CASRARDLYSNQPQHF
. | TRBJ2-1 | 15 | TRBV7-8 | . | TGTGCCAGCAGCTTAGTTGTTTCGGGAGTCAATGAGCAGTTCTTC | CASSLVVSGVNEQFF
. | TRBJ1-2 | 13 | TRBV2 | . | TGTGCCAGCACCCTACCTCCAGGGGCTGGCTACACCTTC | CASTLPPGAGYTF
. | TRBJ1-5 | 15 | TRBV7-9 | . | TGTGCCAGCAGCTTAGCAGGGGAAGGCAATCAGCCCCAGCATTTT | CASSLAGEGNQPQHF
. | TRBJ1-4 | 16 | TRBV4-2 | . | TGTGCCAGCAGCCAAGACGGGGGGGGCCCAACGGAAAAACTGTTTTTT | CASSQDGGGPTEKLFF
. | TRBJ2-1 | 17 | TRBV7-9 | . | TGTGCCAGCAGCTTAAACCCAGCGGAGCCGGACTGGAATGAGCAGTTCTTC | CASSLNPAEPDWNEQFF
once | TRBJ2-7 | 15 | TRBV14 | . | TGTGCCAGCAGCCAAGAAGCCCCCCCCGCCTACGAGCAGTACTTC | CASSQEAPPAYEQYF
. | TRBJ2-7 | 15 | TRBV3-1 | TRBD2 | TGTGCCAGCAGCCAGCTACTAGCGGTACCCTACGAGCAGTACTTC | CASSQLLAVPYEQYF
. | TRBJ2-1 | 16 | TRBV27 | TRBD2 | TGTGCCAGCAGCAAGGGGACTAGCGGGGGATACAATGAGCAGTTCTTC | CASSKGTSGGYNEQFF
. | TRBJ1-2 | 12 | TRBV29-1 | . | TGCAGCGTTGCGGGGGCGGGCTATGGCTACACCTTC | CSVAGAGYGYTF
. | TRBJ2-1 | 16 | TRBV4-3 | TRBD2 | TGCGCCAGCAGCCACGCTGGACTAGCGGGAGAAGATGAGCAGTTCTTC | CASSHAGLAGEDEQFF
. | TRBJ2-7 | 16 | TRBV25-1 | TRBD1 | TGTGCCAGCAGCAACACCGGACAGGGCCCCTCCTACGAGCAGTACTTC | CASSNTGQGPSYEQYF
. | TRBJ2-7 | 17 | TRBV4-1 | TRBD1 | TGCGCCAGCAGCCCCCGTCCCGGGACAGGGTTAAGCGACGAGCAGTACTTC | CASSPRPGTGLSDEQYF
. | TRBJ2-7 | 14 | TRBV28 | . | TGTGCCAGCAGTGACCCGGGAATCTGGGGGGAGCAGTACTTC | CASSDPGIWGEQYF
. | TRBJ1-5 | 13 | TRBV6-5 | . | TGTGCCAGCAGTTACTACCCAGACCAGCCCCAGCATTTT | CASSYYPDQPQHF
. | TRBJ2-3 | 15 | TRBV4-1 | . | TGCGCCAGCAGCCAAGTAAACGAACGGGCAGATACGCAGTATTTT | CASSQVNERADTQYF
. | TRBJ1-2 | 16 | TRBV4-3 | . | TGCGCCAGCAGCCAAGATAGCGGGGTTGGAGAGTTTGGCTACACCTTC | CASSQDSGVGEFGYTF
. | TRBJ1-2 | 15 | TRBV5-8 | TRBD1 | TGTGCCAGCAGTTATGGACAGGGGGGATTCTATGGCTACACCTTC | CASSYGQGGFYGYTF
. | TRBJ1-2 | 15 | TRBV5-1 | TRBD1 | TGCGCCAGCAGCCGGCACAGGGGGTCGTCTGTTGGCTACACCTTC | CASSRHRGSSVGYTF
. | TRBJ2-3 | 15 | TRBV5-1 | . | TGCGCCAGCAGCGCCTACAGGGTTAGCACAGATACGCAGTATTTT | CASSAYRVSTDTQYF
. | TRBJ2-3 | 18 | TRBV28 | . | TGTGCCAGCCAGACTTTTAAGTTTTCTGTATCCGGGGCAGATACGCAGTATTTT | CASQTFKFSVSGADTQYF
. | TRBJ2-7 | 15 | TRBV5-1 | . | TGCGCCAGCAGTTTTCCCGGTCGGAACCCCCTCGAGCAGTACTTC | CASSFPGRNPLEQYF
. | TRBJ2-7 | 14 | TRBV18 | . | TGTGCCAGCTCCGTTTGGGACGGTTTCTACGAGCAGTACTTC | CASSVWDGFYEQYF
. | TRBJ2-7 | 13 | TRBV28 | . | TGTGCCAGCAGTTTTGTACAGGGTGGCGAGCAGTACTTC | CASSFVQGGEQYF
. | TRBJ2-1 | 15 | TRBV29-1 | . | TGCAGCGTTGAAGAGGCCGAGCGCCGGGTCGATGAGCAGTTCTTC | CSVEEAERRVDEQFF
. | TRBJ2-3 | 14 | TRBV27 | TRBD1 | TGTGCCAGCTCCGGGACAGGGGGCTGGGATACGCAGTATTTT | CASSGTGGWDTQYF
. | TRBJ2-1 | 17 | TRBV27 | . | TGTGCCAGCAGTTCCGGCCCGATAGCGCCGGCCTACAATGAGCAGTTCTTC | CASSSGPIAPAYNEQFF
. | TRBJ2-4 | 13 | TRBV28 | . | TGTGCCAGCAGTTTACAGGACAATACCATTCAGTACTTC | CASSLQDNTIQYF
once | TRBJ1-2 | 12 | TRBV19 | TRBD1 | TGTGCCAGTAGTCAACAGGGGGATGGCTACACCTTC | CASSQQGDGYTF